One sample yielded the 23 T cell receptor beta chains listed below, sequenced in a study of early T cells in non-severe SARS-CoV-2 infection. TCRdb reanalysed the 5' RACE reads using MiXCR and keeps one entry per CDR3 protein. The sample lists about 77,000 distinct CDR3 sequences; around a tenth were seen once. What was sequenced was whole blood. These receptors were collected from an adult who was a healthcare worker with PCR-confirmed SARS-CoV-2 infection or an uninfected control (not recorded which).

This clonotype was detected many times. One end of the junction does not line up with germline, which may come from a read error. The rearrangement uses TRBV6-1 and TRBJ2-7; weak D call: TRBD1 (6 bases). CDR3 length: 11 residues. Looked up from germline, CDR1 is MNHNS and CDR2 is SASEGT. CDR3 nucleotides: TGTGCCGCAAAGGCTAAGGACAGCCAGAACTTC. It encodes CAAKAKDSQNF.

The chain employs TRBV7-6 and TRBJ2-5; either TRBD1 or TRBD2 may fit D (6 bases each). Deletions cut 2 bases from V and 0 bases from J, with 22 bases between. Germline-derived CDR1 and CDR2 are SGHVS and FNYEAQ. This CDR3 is 19 amino acids long. The CDR3 here is CASSLTGDGGQSYQETQYF. CDR3 in DNA: TGTGCCAGCAGCTTAACCGGGGACGGGGGACAATCGTACCAAGAGACCCAGTACTTC.

Ten or more counts support this clonotype. V usage is TRBV6-1 and J usage is TRBJ1-5, with TRBD1 matching 12 bases. This CDR3 comprises 14 residues. The V gene end was trimmed by 8 bases and the J gene end by 4 bases; junction bases not matched to a gene: 3. CDR1 is MNHNS and CDR2 is SASEGT in the germline V gene. CDR3 region: CASRGQGANQPQHF. CDR3 sequence (DNA): TGTGCCAGCCGGGGACAGGGGGCAAATCAGCCCCAGCATTTT.

In this sample, this clonotype turned up a few times. V is TRBV19 and J is TRBJ2-7, with 10 bases that match TRBD2. V shed 5 bases and J 3 bases; nucleotides not matched to a gene: 7. Germline V gene data show CDR1 as LNHDA and CDR2 as SQIVND (reference sequence). The CDR3 extends over 15 amino acids. The CDR3 DNA reads TGTGCCAGTAGTTCTACAACTAGCGGGAACTACGAGCAGTACTTC. Translation: CASSSTTSGNYEQYF.

The chain employs TRBV7-6 and TRBJ2-5, with unresolved D. Trimming stripped 3 bases from V and 7 bases from J, with 21 bases between. Germline V gene data show CDR1 as SGHVS and CDR2 as FNYEAQ. There are 16 residues in the CDR3. The CDR3 loop is CASSLISSETLGTQYF. CDR3 sequence (DNA): TGTGCCAGCAGCTTGATCTCCTCGGAAACCTTAGGGACCCAGTACTTC.

This clonotype was picked up many times. The genes are TRBV20-1 and TRBJ2-7; D not resolved. This CDR3 is built from 12 residues. The germline gives CDR1 DFQATT, CDR2 SNEGSKA (reference sequence). V was trimmed by 4 bases and J by 0 bases, leaving 7 bases between them. The CDR3 loop is CSAITNSYEQYF. The CDR3 DNA reads TGCAGTGCTATAACCAACTCCTACGAGCAGTACTTC.

This clonotype was observed at least ten times. The chain has TRBV30 and TRBJ1-2; 7 bases map to TRBD1. The CDR3 is 12 amino acids. V was clipped by 4 bases and J by 6 bases; unmatched bases: 5. Per germline, CDR1 GTSNPN and CDR2 SVGIG (reference sequence). CDR3 region: CAWTYRGDGYTF. Here the CDR3 DNA reads TGTGCCTGGACCTACAGGGGTGATGGCTACACCTTC.

This clonotype came up a few times. V and J are TRBV27 and TRBJ2-7; 8 nucleotides match TRBD1. The CDR3 runs to 15 residues. CDR1 and CDR2 from the germline V gene are MNHEY and SMNVEV (reference sequence). With 5 bases clipped from V and 1 base from J, the junction kept 7 bases outside the gene matches. CDR3 nucleotide sequence: TGTGCCAGCAGTGGAGGGACAGGAGATTCCTACGAGCAGTACTTC. This sequence encodes CASSGGTGDSYEQYF.

This clonotype was picked up many times. V gene TRBV20-1 combines with J gene TRBJ1-2; D is uncertain. The length of the CDR3 is 12 residues. Germline lookup yields CDR1 DFQATT and CDR2 SNEGSKA (reference sequence). Trimming removed 7 bases from V and 0 bases from J, with 9 bases in between. The CDR3 DNA is TGCAGTGTGGTAAACTCTAACTATGGCTACACCTTC. Translation gives CSVVNSNYGYTF.

This clonotype was observed at least ten times. The chain has TRBV6-2 or TRBV6-3 and TRBJ2-2, with D possibly TRBD2 on 5 matching bases. The CDR3 sequence is 14 residues long. CDR1 is MNHEY and CDR2 is SVGEGT in the germline V gene. Trimming removed 6 bases from V and 5 bases from J, with 13 bases in between. In nucleotides, the CDR3 is TGTGCCAGCAGCCCTCCAGGACTGACCGGGGAGCTGTTTTTT. It translates to CASSPPGLTGELFF.

The chain couples TRBV20-1 to TRBJ2-3; perhaps TRBD1 as D (6 bases). The CDR3 consists of 11 residues. V was trimmed by 5 bases and J by 6 bases, leaving 9 bases between them. Germline V gene lookup returns CDR1 DFQATT and CDR2 SNEGSKA (reference sequence). CDR3 in DNA: TGCAGTGCTCTCAGGGGCGATACGCAGTATTTT. Translation gives CSALRGDTQYF.

This clonotype occurred a few times. The genes are TRBV28 and TRBJ2-3; D call uncertain. V was cut by 5 bases and J by 2 bases, with 5 bases left in between. This CDR3 is built from 12 residues. The V gene's germline CDR1 is MDHEN and CDR2 SYDVKM. The CDR3 region is CASSQVTDTQYF. Written as DNA, the CDR3 is TGTGCCAGCAGTCAAGTCACAGATACGCAGTATTTT.

This chain uses TRBV3-1 with TRBJ2-7; 7 bases are shared with TRBD1. CDR3 length equals 15 residues. The germline V gene encodes CDR1 LGHDT and CDR2 YNNKEL (reference sequence). V was clipped by 5 bases and J by 0 bases; unmatched bases: 7. CDR3 loop: CASSYIQGSSYEQYF. CDR3 in DNA: TGTGCCAGCAGCTACATACAGGGGAGCTCCTACGAGCAGTACTTC.

CDR3 residues: CSATGLAGGSPYNEQFF. DNA of the CDR3: TGCAGTGCTACCGGACTAGCGGGAGGGTCGCCCTACAATGAGCAGTTCTTC. This chain uses TRBV20-1 with TRBJ2-1; 15 bases agree with TRBD2. J was trimmed by 2 bases and V by 4 bases; bases with no gene match: 6. The CDR3 spans 17 residues. Germline CDR1 DFQATT, CDR2 SNEGSKA (reference sequence).

At least ten counts were recorded for this clonotype. CDR3 sequence: CAWSLPPGAEQYF. In DNA, the CDR3 is TGTGCCTGGAGCCTCCCCCCAGGGGCCGAGCAGTACTTC. This rearrangement joins TRBV30 to TRBJ2-7, with D possibly TRBD1 on 6 matching bases. CDR1 and CDR2 from the germline V gene are GTSNPN and SVGIG (reference sequence). Trimming left V 3 bases short and J 6 bases short, with 15 bases between. The CDR3 length is 13 residues. Full variable domain (remainder filled in from reference TRBV30 and TRBJ2-7): SQTIHQWPATLVQPVGSPLSLECTVEGTSNPNLYWYRQAAGRGLQLLFYSVGIGQISSEVPQNLSASRPQDRQFILSSKKLLLSDSGFYLCAWSLPPGAEQYFGPGTRLTVT.

The chain couples TRBV19 to TRBJ1-1; TRBD1 is a possible D gene (5 bases). This CDR3 is 13 amino acids long. The V and J ends lost 5 bases and 0 bases respectively, with 7 bases between them. Looked up from germline, CDR1 is LNHDA and CDR2 is SQIVND (reference sequence). The CDR3 is CASSRGLNTEAFF. Here the CDR3 DNA reads TGTGCCAGTAGTCGGGGCTTGAACACTGAAGCTTTCTTT.

This clonotype was counted between two and nine times. The chain combines TRBV10-3 with TRBJ1-1, with a possible D match to TRBD1 (6 bases). The CDR3 contains 11 residues. Between the trimmed V and J ends, which lost 8 bases and 6 bases, there was a span of 10 bases. In germline, CDR1 is ENHRY, CDR2 SYGVKD. The CDR3, as DNA: TGTGCCATCGGGAGGGGGTCTGAAGCTTTCTTT. This codes for CAIGRGSEAFF.

In its sample, this clonotype was seen many times. V gene TRBV11-2 combines with J gene TRBJ2-1, with 10 bases identical to TRBD1. The CDR3 contains 14 residues. The germline V gene has CDR1 SGHAT and CDR2 FQNNGV. With 5 bases clipped from V and 8 bases from J, the junction kept 6 bases outside the gene matches. The CDR3 DNA sequence: TGTGCCAGCAGCCTGACAGGGGGCCTCTATGAGCAGTTCTTC. It yields the protein CASSLTGGLYEQFF.

This clonotype was observed many times. V and J are TRBV20-1 and TRBJ2-7; 12 bases agree with TRBD2. The CDR3 covers 17 residues. The J segment lost 2 bases and the V segment lost 3 bases, leaving 11 bases of the junction unmatched. Looked up from germline, CDR1 is DFQATT and CDR2 is SNEGSKA (reference sequence). The CDR3 DNA is TGCAGTGCTAGTAGATCCTCGCTAGCGGGAGGGACCTACGAGCAGTACTTC. It yields the protein CSASRSSLAGGTYEQYF.

This clonotype appeared many times. CDR3 protein: CATRRLAGANTDTQYF. The CDR3 DNA follows: TGCGCCACGCGCCGACTAGCGGGAGCTAACACAGATACGCAGTATTTT. The chain joins TRBV10-2 to TRBJ2-3; 12 bases line up with TRBD2. Trimming at V came to 10 bases and at J to 2 bases, leaving 10 bases not matched to a gene. The CDR3 loop spans 16 amino acids. Germline lookup yields CDR1 WSHSY and CDR2 SAAADI.

There are a few counts of this clonotype. The V and J genes are TRBV5-1 and TRBJ2-1; tentatively, D is TRBD1 (7 bases). CDR1 is SGHRS and CDR2 is YFSETQ in the germline V gene. Trimming stripped 10 bases from V and 5 bases from J, with 16 bases between. The CDR3 is 13 amino acids. The CDR3, as DNA: TGCGCCTCAGGGGGGTTAGGTAACAATGAGCAGTTCTTC. It is translated as CASGGLGNNEQFF.

The chain links TRBV12-3 or TRBV12-4 to TRBJ2-1; 10 bases match TRBD1. The ends lost 6 bases at V and 2 bases at J; junction bases unmatched: 4. The CDR3 covers 15 residues. CDR3 DNA: TGTGCCAGCAGACGGGACAGGGGAACCTACAATGAGCAGTTCTTC. Protein sequence: CASRRDRGTYNEQFF.

This clonotype was seen at least ten times. The V gene is TRBV7-9, the J gene TRBJ2-1; a weak D match, TRBD2 (6 bases). Germline CDR1 is SEHNR and CDR2 is FQNEAQ (reference sequence). Trimming pared 4 bases from V and 0 bases from J, leaving 16 bases between. The CDR3 is 17 amino acids. The CDR3 bases are TGTGCCAGCAGCTCGACCGGGACTTCCCCCTCCTACAATGAGCAGTTCTTC. Protein product: CASSSTGTSPSYNEQFF. Looking up the rest from reference TRBV7-9 and TRBJ2-1 gives the full variable domain: DTGVSQNPRHKITKRGQNVTFRCDPISEHNRLYWYRQTLGQGPEFLTYFQNEAQLEKSRLLSDRFSAERPKGSFSTLEIQRTEQGDSAMYLCASSSTGTSPSYNEQFFGPGTRLTVL.